This TCR beta chain stems from a study of blood T cell repertoires in COVID-19. TCRdb's table, derived via immunoSEQ multiplex PCR, lists solely in-frame clones and lacks some. This table has about 70,000 clones, approximately 77% appearing once. V was pared by 3 bases and J by 3 bases, with 4 bases of the junction left unmatched. Germline V gene lookup returns CDR1 MNHEY and CDR2 SMNVEV (reference sequence). The CDR3 spans 15 residues. The rearrangement uses TRBV27 and TRBJ2-1; 8 bases align to TRBD2. This receptor was identified in a woman between 65 and 79 years old with acute or convalescent COVID-19. The sequenced sample was peripheral blood. The CDR3 loop reads CASSLELADYNEQFF. The CDR3 region has the DNA TGTGCCAGCAGTTTGGAACTAGCGGACTACAATGAGCAGTTCTTC.